The entry below gives a single T cell receptor beta chain sequence along with its context. These data belong to a study of blood T cell repertoires in COVID-19. As for the study in general: The origin of the acute and convalescent COVID-19 samples was the United States, Italy and Spain. PBMCs, B-cell-depleted T cells, or T cells provided the cDNA or gDNA that made up the material.

The CDR3 is 15 amino acids. The ends lost 4 bases at V and 2 bases at J; junction bases unmatched: 8. As originally analysed: Amplifying reference gene primers gave estimates of nucleated cell counts. This table comes from immunoSEQ multiplex PCR, and its TCRdb copy is limited to in-frame clones, with some not included. From that table come the V and J calls and clone size; the DNA was used to work out D and trimming. The top ten clones hold about 2.6% of a sample with about 170,000 clones, roughly 80% of them seen once. The sample taken for sequencing was peripheral blood. This chain uses TRBV23-1 with TRBJ2-7, with TRBD1 identical over 7 bases. TRBV23-1 is an open reading frame whose function is uncertain. The sequence was obtained from a human donor with acute or convalescent COVID-19. The donor label of this sample is uncertain. CDR3 DNA: TGCGCCAGCAGTCCACCGGGACAGTCTACCTACGAGCAGTACTTC. Translating it yields CASSPPGQSTYEQYF.